The rows below give T cell receptor beta chains drawn from one sample of a study of blood T cell repertoires in COVID-19. Sequenced by immunoSEQ multiplex PCR; TCRdb stores in-frame clones only, minus some. The data contain approximately 270,000 clones, around 90% of them seen just once; the ten biggest clones take up 1.2%. The material sequenced was PBMCs or T cells enriched from blood (not recorded which). All receptors come from a human donor in a cohort exposed to, infected with or recovered from COVID-19 (not recorded which). The donor label of this sample is uncertain. Both conserved end residues are part of each CDR3. The D gene is left open where the match is weak. Clone size, where shown, is once, few, many, or a class for clones that have expanded.

>TRBJ2-7|TRBD1|-|TRBV19
TGTGCCAGTAGCCCGGGACAGATCTTTTACGAGCAGTACTTC
CASSPGQIFYEQYF
>TRBJ2-6|-|-|TRBV3-1/TRBV3-2
TGTGCCAGCAGCCCCCGGGTATCTGGGGCCAACGTCCTGACTTTC
CASSPRVSGANVLTF
>TRBJ1-1|-|-|TRBV5-6
TGTGCCAGCAGCTCGACACCGAACACTGAAGCTTTCTTT
CASSSTPNTEAFF
>TRBJ2-1|-|-|TRBV7-9
TGTGCCGCCACCAGGGGCGGGGCCACCTACAATGAGCAGTTCTTC
CAATRGGATYNEQFF
>TRBJ2-1|-|-|TRBV19
TGTGCCAGTAGTCCAGGGATAAATGAGCAGTTCTTC
CASSPGINEQFF
>TRBJ1-2|-|-|TRBV5-1
TGCGCCAGCAGCCCCGCCGACTTTAGCTATGGCTACACCTTC
CASSPADFSYGYTF
>TRBJ2-5|-|-|TRBV4-1
TGCGCCAGCAGCCCCGGACCGACTAGTCAAGAGACCCAGTACTTC
CASSPGPTSQETQYF
>TRBJ2-7|TRBD1|once|TRBV6-5
TGTGCCAGCAGACCTGACAGGGGGCGAAACGAGCAGTACTTC
CASRPDRGRNEQYF
>TRBJ1-2|TRBD1|few|TRBV19
TGTGCCAGTGGACTGGGACAGGGGGCTAGTGGCTACACCTTC
CASGLGQGASGYTF
>TRBJ1-1|TRBD1|-|TRBV5-4
TGTGCCAGCAGGTCCGGGACAGGGAACACTGAAGCTTTCTTT
CASRSGTGNTEAFF
>TRBJ1-2|-|-|TRBV12-1
TGTGCCAGCAGCCCTGGACAGGGAGACTATGGCTACACCTTC
CASSPGQGDYGYTF
>TRBJ2-7|-|-|TRBV5-1
TGCGCCAGCAGCTTGGTGCGGGGCTGGTACGAGCAGTACTTC
CASSLVRGWYEQYF
>TRBJ2-7|TRBD1|-|TRBV5-4
TGTGCCAGCAGTCGCCCGGGACAGGGCTCCGAGCAGTACTTC
CASSRPGQGSEQYF
>TRBJ1-4|-|-|TRBV11-2
TGTGCCAGCAGCGACTCCGGGACATATAATGAAAAACTGTTTTTT
CASSDSGTYNEKLFF
>TRBJ2-4|-|-|TRBV21-1
TGTGCCAGCAGCAAAGCGTGCAGGGGGAGGACCAAAAACATTCAGTACTTC
CASSKACRGRTKNIQYF
>TRBJ1-3|-|-|TRBV27
TGTGCCAGCAGTTTATATGGAGGCTCTGGAAACACCATATATTTT
CASSLYGGSGNTIYF
>TRBJ1-5|TRBD1|-|TRBV2
TGTGCCAGCAGGGGGACAGGGAATAATCAGCCCCAGCATTTT
CASRGTGNNQPQHF
>TRBJ2-7|-|-|TRBV11-2
TGTGCCAGCAGCGTAGTAAGGGGGGGCTCCTACGAGCAGTACTTC
CASSVVRGGSYEQYF
>TRBJ1-1|-|-|TRBV6-5
TGTGCCAGCAGTTACTCGCGGGTAATGAACACTGAAGCTTTCTTT
CASSYSRVMNTEAFF
>TRBJ1-4|-|few|TRBV30
TGTGCCTGGTTGCTAGGGGATAGCGGTGAAAAACTGTTTTTT
CAWLLGDSGEKLFF
>TRBJ2-3|TRBD2|-|TRBV6-5
TGTGCCAGCAGTCCCGTAGCGGGGGCCACAGATACGCAGTATTTT
CASSPVAGATDTQYF
>TRBJ2-1|-|-|TRBV19
TGTGCCAGTAGTATAGATCGGGGGACAGTTCAGTTCTTC
CASSIDRGTVQFF
>TRBJ1-6|TRBD1|-|TRBV7-6
TGTGCCAGCAGCCTTATAGTGGGACAGGGGGCTTCACCCCTCCACTTT
CASSLIVGQGASPLHF
>TRBJ1-2|-|-|TRBV18
TGTGCCAGCCCGTTCGACAGAAAGGGCGGCTACACCTTC
CASPFDRKGGYTF
>TRBJ1-2|-|-|TRBV30
TGTGCCTGGAGTGTAGGAGGGGGCTACACCTTC
CAWSVGGGYTF
>TRBJ2-7|TRBD1|-|TRBV6-4
TGTGCCAGCGCGGACAGGGGGCGTTACGAGCAGTACTTC
CASADRGRYEQYF
>TRBJ2-3|TRBD1|-|TRBV9
TGTGCCAGCAGCGCGGCTCCGGGACAGAGAGATACGCAGTATTTT
CASSAAPGQRDTQYF
>TRBJ1-1|-|-|TRBV5-5
TGTGCCAGCAGCTTGGCGCAGGGAACCGAAGCTTTCTTT
CASSLAQGTEAFF
>TRBJ2-5|TRBD1|-|TRBV5-1
TGCGCCAGCAGCTTGGGTAGGGGGCAGGAGACCCAGTACTTC
CASSLGRGQETQYF
>TRBJ2-1|-|-|TRBV10-3
TGTGCCATCAGGGGGGGGCCCGGCAATGAGCAGTTCTTC
CAIRGGPGNEQFF
>TRBJ2-1|TRBD2|-|TRBV5-1
TGCGCCAGCAGCTCCCTCGGACTAGCGGGGGGGAGCTCCTACAATGAGCAGTTCTTC
CASSSLGLAGGSSYNEQFF
>TRBJ1-3|-|-|TRBV25-1
TGTGCCAGCAGTGAATTCGAGGCAGACTCTGGAAACACCATATATTTT
CASSEFEADSGNTIYF
>TRBJ2-7|-|-|TRBV27
TGTGCCAGCAGTCCTCAGCGGATCTCCTACGAGCAGTACTTC
CASSPQRISYEQYF
>TRBJ2-7|-|-|TRBV6-5
TGTGCCAGCAGTTACGGGCTTCTGAAAACCTACGAGCAGTACTTC
CASSYGLLKTYEQYF
>TRBJ1-1|TRBD1|-|TRBV9
TGTGCCAGCACCCCAGTAGGGGGCGCCCCGAGGACTGAAGCTTTCTTT
CASTPVGGAPRTEAFF
>TRBJ2-7|-|-|TRBV5-1
TGCGCCAGCAGCTTGGCCAGTACCTACGAGCAGTACTTC
CASSLASTYEQYF
>TRBJ1-2|-|-|TRBV5-1
TGCGCCAGCACCCTCACTGGCAGCGCCGATGGCTACACCTTC
CASTLTGSADGYTF
>TRBJ2-7|TRBD2|-|TRBV13
TGTGCCAGCAGCTTAGGGGCTAGCGGGGGGGAGGACTTC
CASSLGASGGEDF
>TRBJ2-3|-|-|TRBV5-1
TGCGCCAGCAGCTTAGGGCAGGGCCGCACAGATACGCAGTATTTT
CASSLGQGRTDTQYF
>TRBJ1-2|-|-|TRBV6-6
TGTGCCAGCAGTTACTCCCTAACCCCGAACTACACCTTC
CASSYSLTPNYTF
>TRBJ2-7|-|-|TRBV30
TGTGCCGGGATACTAACAGGTTCCGGATACGAGCAGTACTTC
CAGILTGSGYEQYF
>TRBJ1-1|TRBD1|few|TRBV9
TGTGCCAGCAGCGAACAGGGGGACACTGAAGCTTTCTTT
CASSEQGDTEAFF
>TRBJ2-4|-|-|TRBV5-4
TGTGCCAGCATTGGCGCGGAAAACATTCAGTACTTC
CASIGAENIQYF
>TRBJ1-2|-|few|TRBV6-1
TGTGCCAGCAGTGAGTCGTCCTTCATCCAGTTC
CASSESSFIQF
>TRBJ1-2|-|once|TRBV19
TGTGCCAGTAGTATAGATCGGGCCAGGGGCTATGGCTACACCTTC
CASSIDRARGYGYTF
>TRBJ1-2|TRBD1|-|TRBV19
TGTGCCAGCCGACAGGGAATATATCCTAACTATGGCTACACCTTC
CASRQGIYPNYGYTF
>TRBJ2-7|TRBD1|once|TRBV13
TGTGCCAGCAGCTCCAGGGACAGGGGACTCTCCTACGAGCAGTACTTC
CASSSRDRGLSYEQYF
>TRBJ1-1|-|-|TRBV16
TGTGCCAGCAGCCATCCGACAGTCAACCAATTGAACACTGAAGCTTTCTTT
CASSHPTVNQLNTEAFF
>TRBJ1-1|-|-|TRBV7-8
TGTGCCAGCAGCTTTCGGGGTGAAGCTTTCTTT
CASSFRGEAFF
>TRBJ2-7|TRBD2|-|TRBV4-2
TGTGCCAGCAGCCAAACAACTAGCGAGGATTACGAGCAGTACTTC
CASSQTTSEDYEQYF